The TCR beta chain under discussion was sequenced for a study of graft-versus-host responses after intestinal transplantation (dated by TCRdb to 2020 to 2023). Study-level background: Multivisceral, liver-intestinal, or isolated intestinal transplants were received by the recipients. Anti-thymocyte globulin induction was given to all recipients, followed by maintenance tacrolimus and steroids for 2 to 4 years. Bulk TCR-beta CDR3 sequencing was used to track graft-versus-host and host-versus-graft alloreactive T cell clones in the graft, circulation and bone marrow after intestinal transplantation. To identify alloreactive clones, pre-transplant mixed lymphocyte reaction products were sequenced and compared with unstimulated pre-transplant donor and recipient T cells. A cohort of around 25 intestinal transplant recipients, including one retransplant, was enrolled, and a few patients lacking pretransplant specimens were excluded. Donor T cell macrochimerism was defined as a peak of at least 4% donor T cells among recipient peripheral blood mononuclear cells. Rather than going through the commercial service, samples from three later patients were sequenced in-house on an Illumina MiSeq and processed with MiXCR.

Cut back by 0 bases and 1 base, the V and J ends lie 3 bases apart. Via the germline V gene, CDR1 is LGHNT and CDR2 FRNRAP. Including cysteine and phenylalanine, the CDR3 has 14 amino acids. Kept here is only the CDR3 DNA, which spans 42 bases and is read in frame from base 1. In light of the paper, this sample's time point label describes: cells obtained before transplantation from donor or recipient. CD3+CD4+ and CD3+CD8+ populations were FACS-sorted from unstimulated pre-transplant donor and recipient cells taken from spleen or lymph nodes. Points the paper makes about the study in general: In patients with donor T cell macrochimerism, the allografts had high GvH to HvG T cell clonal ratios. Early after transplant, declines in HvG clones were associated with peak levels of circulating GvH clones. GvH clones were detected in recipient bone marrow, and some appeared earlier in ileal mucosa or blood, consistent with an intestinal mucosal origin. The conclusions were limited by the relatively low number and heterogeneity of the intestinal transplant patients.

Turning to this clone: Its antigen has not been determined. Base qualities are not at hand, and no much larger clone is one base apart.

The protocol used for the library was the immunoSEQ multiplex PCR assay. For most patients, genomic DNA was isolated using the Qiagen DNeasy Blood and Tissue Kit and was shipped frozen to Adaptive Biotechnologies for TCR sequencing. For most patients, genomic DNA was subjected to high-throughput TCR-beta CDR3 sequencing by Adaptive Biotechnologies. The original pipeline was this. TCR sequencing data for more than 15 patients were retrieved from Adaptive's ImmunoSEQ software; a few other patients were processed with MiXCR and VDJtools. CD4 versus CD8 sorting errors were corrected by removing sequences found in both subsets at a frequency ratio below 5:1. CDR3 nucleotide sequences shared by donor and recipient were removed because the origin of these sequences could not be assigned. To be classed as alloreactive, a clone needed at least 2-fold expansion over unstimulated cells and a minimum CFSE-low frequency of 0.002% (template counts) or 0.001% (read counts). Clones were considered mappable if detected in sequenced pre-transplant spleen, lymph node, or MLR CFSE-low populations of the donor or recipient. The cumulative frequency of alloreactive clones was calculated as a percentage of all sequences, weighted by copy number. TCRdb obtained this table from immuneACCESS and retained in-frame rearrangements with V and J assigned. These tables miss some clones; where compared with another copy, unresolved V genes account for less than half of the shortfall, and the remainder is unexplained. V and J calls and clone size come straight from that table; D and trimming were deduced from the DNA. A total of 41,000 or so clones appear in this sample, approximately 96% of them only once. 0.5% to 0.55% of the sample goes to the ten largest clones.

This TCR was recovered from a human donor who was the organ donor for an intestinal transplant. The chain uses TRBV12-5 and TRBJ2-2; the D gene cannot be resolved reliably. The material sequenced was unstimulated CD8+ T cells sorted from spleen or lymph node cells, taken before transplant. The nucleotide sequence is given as TGTGCTAGTGGTTTGGTGGGGAACACCGGGGAGCTGTTTTTT. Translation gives CASGLVGNTGELFF.